These 18 T cell receptor beta chains originate from one sample sequenced in a study of beta chain features in type 1 diabetes. Every isolated RNA sample was fully reverse transcribed, so sequencing captured expressed TCRB transcripts. The assay was immunoSEQ multiplex PCR, and TCRdb's table has in-frame clones only and misses some. The repertoire consists of about 450,000 clones, with around 10% occurring once and the leading ten covering less than 0.06%. Sequencing input: naive CD4+ T cells from blood. These receptor sequences come from a woman in her late teens or twenties in good health.

This clone was counted many times. J is TRBJ1-4 and V is TRBV7-9; possibly TRBD1 for D (6 bases). The V gene lost 4 bases and the J gene lost 4 bases, with 10 bases spanning the gap. CDR1 is SEHNR, CDR2 FQNEAQ, per germline (reference sequence). The CDR3 totals 14 residues. In DNA form, the CDR3 reads TGTGCCAGCAGCTCCGGACAGAGTAATGAAAAACTGTTTTTT. It is translated as CASSSGQSNEKLFF. Drawing the rest from reference TRBV7-9 and TRBJ1-4, the complete variable domain is DTGVSQNPRHKITKRGQNVTFRCDPISEHNRLYWYRQTLGQGPEFLTYFQNEAQLEKSRLLSDRFSAERPKGSFSTLEIQRTEQGDSAMYLCASSSGQSNEKLFFGSGTQLSVL.

The chain uses TRBV6-6 and TRBJ2-7; 10 nucleotides line up with TRBD1. Germline CDR1 and CDR2: MNHNY and SVGAGI (reference sequence). The V gene end was trimmed by 4 bases and the J gene end by 2 bases; junction bases not matched to a gene: 5. The CDR3 is 15 residues long. CDR3 in amino acids: CASSSRDRGAYEQYV. CDR3 DNA: TGTGCCAGCAGTTCCCGGGACAGGGGTGCCTACGAGCAGTACGTC.

Here the CDR3 DNA reads TGTGCCAGCAACCCAGGTCTGGGCGGAGGACACAATGAGCAGTTCTTC. Amino acids: CASNPGLGGGHNEQFF. The gene calls are TRBV9 and TRBJ2-1; D might be TRBD2 (5 bases). V lost 6 bases to trimming and J lost 5 bases, with 21 bases between them. Germline values: CDR1 SGDLS, CDR2 YYNGEE. The CDR3 extends over 16 amino acids.

The CDR3 region is CASSPQGRSQYF. The CDR3 nucleotides are TGTGCCAGCTCACCTCAGGGACGAAGCCAGTACTTC. This sequence joins TRBV18 and TRBJ2-5; either TRBD1 or TRBD2 may fit D (5 bases each). CDR1 is KGHSH, CDR2 LQKENI, per germline. V lost 3 bases and J lost 10, with 12 bases in between. The CDR3 is 12 residues long.

The V and J genes are TRBV29-1 and TRBJ2-1; 10 bases match TRBD1. The CDR3 runs 14 residues. Per the germline V gene, CDR1 is SQVTM and CDR2 is ANQGSEA. V lost 6 bases and J lost 4; bases outside the gene matches: 6. CDR3 protein: CSVGGQGVYNEQFF. The CDR3 DNA is TGCAGCGTCGGCGGACAGGGGGTTTACAATGAGCAGTTCTTC.

The CDR3 DNA reads TGCAGCGTCGAGCCTACGGGGGCACAATCAAATGGCTACACCTTC. It translates to CSVEPTGAQSNGYTF. The V and J genes are TRBV29-1 and TRBJ1-2; TRBD1 is a possible D gene (6 bases). With 6 bases removed from V and 6 bases from J, the gap between germline ends came to 23 bases. The CDR3 totals 15 residues. Germline V gene sequence: CDR1 SQVTM, CDR2 ANQGSEA.

This clone was counted a few times. This sequence joins TRBV15 and TRBJ2-3; 11 bases align to TRBD1. V lost 1 base, J lost 1 base, and 4 bases stayed unmatched. CDR3 length: 17 amino acids. Germline lookup yields CDR1 LNHNV and CDR2 YYDKDF (reference sequence). Written as DNA, the CDR3 is TGTGCCACCAGCAGAGGGACAGGGGGCCCGGGCACAGATACGCAGTATTTT. This codes for CATSRGTGGPGTDTQYF. Complete variable domain (other parts from reference TRBV15 and TRBJ2-3): DAMVIQNPRYQVTQFGKPVTLSCSQTLNHNVMYWYQQKSSQAPKLLFHYYDKDFNNEADTPDNFQSRRPNTSFCFLDIRSPGLGDTAMYLCATSRGTGGPGTDTQYFGPGTRLTVL.

The chain combines TRBV6-5 with TRBJ1-1; no clear D gene. V was cut by 0 bases and J by 12 bases, with 11 bases left in between. This CDR3 contains 12 residues. CDR1 and CDR2 from the germline V gene are MNHEY and SVGAGI. CDR3 protein: CASSYSREVPFF. The CDR3 DNA sequence: TGTGCCAGCAGTTACTCGCGGGAGGTGCCTTTCTTT.

This clone has just a few counts. V and J are TRBV5-6 and TRBJ2-1; a possible D gene is TRBD2 (5 bases). The V and J ends lost 3 bases and 15 bases respectively, with 16 bases between them. Germline assignment: CDR1 SGHDT and CDR2 YYEEEE. The CDR3 sequence is 12 residues long. The CDR3 reads CASSSGISKRFF. As DNA, the CDR3 is TGTGCCAGCAGCTCCGGGATTTCTAAGCGGTTCTTC.

This clone was seen more than once but under ten times. This rearrangement joins TRBV5-1 to TRBJ2-5; no clear D. Germline assignment: CDR1 SGHRS and CDR2 YFSETQ. The ends were cut back, 5 bases at V and 2 bases at J, with 13 bases in the middle. This CDR3 is 14 amino acids long. CDR3 DNA: TGCGCCAGCAGACCGTGGGTAGGGCAAGAGACCCAGTACTTC. This gives the protein CASRPWVGQETQYF.

In this sample, this clone turned up a few times. V is TRBV29-1 and J is TRBJ2-1; TRBD2 aligns across 7 bases. With 0 bases clipped from V and 5 bases from J, the junction kept 4 bases outside the gene matches. This CDR3 spans 14 amino acids. Germline V CDR1 and CDR2: SQVTM, ANQGSEA. The CDR3 region is CSVEDYGRDNEQFF. CDR3 bases: TGCAGCGTTGAAGATTATGGGAGGGACAATGAGCAGTTCTTC.

The gene calls are TRBV7-2 and TRBJ2-5, with TRBD2 identical over 8 bases. The CDR3 is 14 residues long. The germline V gene has CDR1 SGHTA and CDR2 FQGNSA. V shed 5 bases and J 2 bases; nucleotides not matched to a gene: 4. CDR3 bases: TGTGCCAGCAGCCCAGCGGGGGTTCAAGAGACCCAGTACTTC. Amino acid sequence: CASSPAGVQETQYF.

The CDR3: CASSFERRSEQFF. The CDR3 DNA follows: TGTGCCAGCAGCTTTGAGCGGAGATCTGAGCAGTTCTTC. V usage is TRBV7-2 and J usage is TRBJ2-1, with D possibly matching TRBD2 (5 bases). The CDR3 is 13 residues long. Germline loops: CDR1 SGHTA, CDR2 FQGNSA. V was cut by 3 bases and J by 9 bases, with 12 bases left in between.

This clone showed up just a few times. This chain joins TRBV29-1 and TRBJ2-5; the match to TRBD2 covers 10 bases. The CDR3 is 13 amino acids. The ends lost 3 bases at V and 6 bases at J; junction bases unmatched: 4. Germline V lookup: CDR1 SQVTM, CDR2 ANQGSEA. In nucleotides, the CDR3 is TGCAGCGTTGAGAGCGGGGGGGTCCAGACCCAGTACTTC. Amino acids: CSVESGGVQTQYF.

This clone was recorded a few times. In DNA, the CDR3 is TGTGCCGGGGACAGGGGGCCAGAGACCCAGTACTTC. It specifies CAGDRGPETQYF. The gene calls are TRBV30 and TRBJ2-5; the match to TRBD1 covers 12 bases. Germline CDR1 is GTSNPN and CDR2 is SVGIG (reference sequence). The junction had 2 bases not matched to a gene; V was cut back by 8 bases and J by 4 bases. This CDR3 is 12 amino acids long.

Concerning this clone itself: The sample contains more than one DNA sequence encoding this CDR3. The chain joins TRBV27 to TRBJ2-3, with a possible D match to TRBD2 (6 bases). The CDR3 is 15 amino acids. V shed 3 bases and J shed 2 bases, with 12 bases lying between them. The germline gives CDR1 MNHEY, CDR2 SMNVEV (reference sequence). The DNA of the CDR3 is TGTGCCAGCAGTTTCTTGGCGGGGACCACAGATACGCAGTATTTT. Translated: CASSFLAGTTDTQYF.

This clone was detected only a few times. The CDR3 sequence: CASSERGLETQYF. CDR3 DNA sequence: TGTGCCAGCAGCGAGAGGGGGCTGGAGACCCAGTACTTC. This chain joins TRBV9 and TRBJ2-5; 7 nucleotides match TRBD1. Germline loops: CDR1 SGDLS, CDR2 YYNGEE. V shed 3 bases and J 5 bases; nucleotides not matched to a gene: 4. This CDR3 region has 13 residues.

Only one count was recorded for this clone. The V call is TRBV5-1, the J call TRBJ2-5; a possible D gene is TRBD1 (6 bases). V dropped 1 base and J dropped 3 bases, with 10 bases sitting between them. CDR1 is SGHRS and CDR2 is YFSETQ in the germline V gene. The CDR3 spans 14 residues. The CDR3 here is CASSLTGHEETQYF. The CDR3 DNA follows: TGCGCCAGCAGCTTGACAGGGCACGAAGAGACCCAGTACTTC.